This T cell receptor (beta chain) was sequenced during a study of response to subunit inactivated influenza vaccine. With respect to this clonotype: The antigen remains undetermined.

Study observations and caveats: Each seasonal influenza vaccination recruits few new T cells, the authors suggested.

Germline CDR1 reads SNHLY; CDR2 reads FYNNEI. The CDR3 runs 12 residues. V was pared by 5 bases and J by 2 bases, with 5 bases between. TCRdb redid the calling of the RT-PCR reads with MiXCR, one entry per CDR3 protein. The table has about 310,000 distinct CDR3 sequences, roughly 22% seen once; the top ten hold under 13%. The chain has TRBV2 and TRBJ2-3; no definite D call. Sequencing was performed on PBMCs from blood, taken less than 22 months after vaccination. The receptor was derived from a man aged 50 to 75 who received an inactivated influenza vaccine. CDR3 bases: TGTGCCAGCAGTCAGGCCACAGATACGCAGTATTTT. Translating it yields CASSQATDTQYF. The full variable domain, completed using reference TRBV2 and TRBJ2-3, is EPEVTQTPSHQVTQMGQEVILRCVPISNHLYFYWYRQILGQKVEFLVSFYNNEISEKSEIFDDQFSVERPDGSNFTLKIRSTKLEDSAMYFCASSQATDTQYFGPGTRLTVL.